The 15 T cell receptor beta chains in this list originate from one sample, sequenced in a study of preoperative IRX-2 immunotherapy in early breast cancer. Profiled with immunoSEQ multiplex PCR; TCRdb holds only in-frame clones, not every one. The sample lists approximately 96,000 clones, more than 80% occurring once. The sample's treatment: preoperative locoregional IRX-2 cytokine immunotherapy. The sample in question was tumor tissue, obtained after IRX-2 immunotherapy. The receptors shown here come from a human donor with breast cancer.

V and J are TRBV7-7 and TRBJ1-2; 9 nucleotides align to TRBD1. The CDR3 runs 16 residues. Germline-derived CDR1 and CDR2 are SSHAT and FNYEAQ (reference sequence). The V segment lost 3 bases and the J segment 1 base; nucleotides outside the gene matches: 6. CDR3 residues: CASSFGGQGNNYGYTF. The DNA of the CDR3 is TGTGCCAGCAGCTTCGGGGGACAGGGTAATAACTATGGCTACACCTTC.

The rearrangement joins TRBV28 to TRBJ2-4, with a tentative D call TRBD1 (5 bases). The CDR3 consists of 15 residues. V lost 7 bases to trimming and J lost 3 bases, with 16 bases between them. The germline gives CDR1 MDHEN, CDR2 SYDVKM. The CDR3 protein is CASKGGQGHKNIQYF. The CDR3 DNA is TGTGCCAGCAAGGGTGGGCAGGGCCACAAAAACATTCAGTACTTC. Variable domain in full (rest from reference TRBV28 and TRBJ2-4): DVKVTQSSRYLVKRTGEKVFLECVQDMDHENMFWYRQDPGLGLRLIYFSYDVKMKEKGDIPEGYSVSREKKERFSLILESASTNQTSMYLCASKGGQGHKNIQYFGAGTRLSVL.

The chain recombines TRBV6-8 with TRBJ2-7; the D gene is possibly TRBD1 (7 bases). The CDR3 is 16 amino acids. Germline CDR1 is MNHGY and CDR2 is SAAAGT. The V gene lost 10 bases and the J gene lost 3 bases, with 25 bases spanning the gap. The CDR3 reads CAIRPIGQAGFYEQYF. Here the CDR3 DNA reads TGTGCCATCAGACCGATAGGACAGGCGGGATTCTACGAGCAGTACTTC.

The chain carries TRBV5-1 and TRBJ2-7; either TRBD1 or TRBD2 may supply D (5 bases each). The ends were cut back, 0 bases at V and 2 bases at J, with 33 bases in the middle. This CDR3 has 22 residues. Germline values: CDR1 SGHRS, CDR2 YFSETQ. CDR3 in amino acids: CASSLGGNRYRDPRFEAYEQYF. The CDR3 DNA follows: TGCGCCAGCAGCTTGGGAGGTAACCGGTATAGGGACCCACGCTTCGAGGCCTACGAGCAGTACTTC.

The chain recombines TRBV5-1 with TRBJ2-7; 9 bases match TRBD2. The CDR3 totals 19 residues. From germline, CDR1 is SGHRS and CDR2 YFSETQ. With 3 bases clipped from V and 4 bases from J, the junction kept 20 bases outside the gene matches. The CDR3 loop reads CASSSRQTGMGLAVYEQYF. The DNA of the CDR3 is TGCGCCAGCAGCTCCCGACAGACAGGGATGGGACTAGCAGTATACGAGCAGTACTTC.

J is TRBJ1-5 and V is TRBV19; 8 bases line up with TRBD1. This CDR3 spans 17 amino acids. V trimming: 4 bases; J trimming: 4 bases; junction bases outside the gene matches: 12. The germline gives CDR1 LNHDA, CDR2 SQIVND (reference sequence). The CDR3 sequence is CASSSGFRDRRNQPQHF. The CDR3 DNA reads TGTGCCAGTAGTAGCGGATTCCGGGACAGGAGAAATCAGCCCCAGCATTTT.

CDR3 in amino acids: CASSPGQGFYGYTF. The CDR3 bases are TGTGCCAGCTCACCGGGACAGGGTTTCTATGGCTACACCTTC. This chain links TRBV18 with TRBJ1-2, with TRBD1 matching 9 bases. This CDR3 region has 14 residues. Unmatched junction bases numbered 3, after V lost 3 bases and J lost 4 bases. CDR1 KGHSH and CDR2 LQKENI come from the germline V gene.

The V call is TRBV28, the J call TRBJ2-7; weak D call: TRBD1 (6 bases). V was cut by 10 bases and J by 4 bases, with 17 bases left in between. The length of the CDR3 is 13 residues. Germline V gives CDR1 MDHEN, CDR2 SYDVKM. The CDR3, as DNA: TGTGCCACTGAACAGGGCCTGGGATACGAGCAGTACTTC. It yields the protein CATEQGLGYEQYF.

The rearrangement links TRBV7-8 to TRBJ1-3; tentative D call: TRBD1 (6 bases). The CDR3 extends over 17 amino acids. The germline CDR1 and CDR2 sequences are SGHVS and FQNEAQ. V gave up 5 bases and J gave up 7 bases, with 24 bases separating them. As DNA, the CDR3 is TGTGCCAGCAGCGAATCCGCGGGGCGGGGGCATGGCAACACCATATATTTT. The encoded protein is CASSESAGRGHGNTIYF. Together with reference TRBV7-8 and TRBJ1-3, the CDR3 gives the full variable domain: GAGVSQSPRYKVAKRGQDVALRCDPISGHVSLFWYQQALGQGPEFLTYFQNEAQLDKSGLPSDRFFAERPEGSVSTLKIQRTQQEDSAVYLCASSESAGRGHGNTIYFGEGSWLTVV.

The count of this clone is one. This sequence joins TRBV30 and TRBJ2-1; weak D call: TRBD1 (5 bases). V was shortened by 3 bases and J by 10 bases, with 13 bases between the two germline ends. CDR1 and CDR2 from the germline V gene are GTSNPN and SVGIG (reference sequence). The CDR3 has 12 amino acids. Here the CDR3 DNA reads TGTGCCTGGAGCCTTAGCAGGGCAGAGCAGTTCTTC. It encodes CAWSLSRAEQFF.

The sample holds a few counts of this clone. This chain connects TRBV15 to TRBJ2-5; D is possibly TRBD1 or TRBD2 (6 bases each). The V gene's germline CDR1 is LNHNV and CDR2 YYDKDF (reference sequence). The V end lost 9 bases, the J end lost 7 bases, and 21 bases lay between the germline ends. The CDR3 loop spans 14 amino acids. The CDR3 reads CATRPDGGGVTQYF. The CDR3 coding sequence is TGTGCCACGAGACCCGACGGGGGCGGTGTGACCCAGTACTTC.

The gene calls are TRBV28 and TRBJ2-3; D perhaps matches TRBD1 (5 bases). Trimming pared 2 bases from V and 0 bases from J, leaving 15 bases between. The germline V gene has CDR1 MDHEN and CDR2 SYDVKM. The CDR3 runs 17 residues. CDR3 bases: TGTGCCAGCAGTTTACCTTTGCCAGGGTCTAGCACAGATACGCAGTATTTT. Its protein product is CASSLPLPGSSTDTQYF. The whole variable domain, remainder taken from reference TRBV28 and TRBJ2-3, is DVKVTQSSRYLVKRTGEKVFLECVQDMDHENMFWYRQDPGLGLRLIYFSYDVKMKEKGDIPEGYSVSREKKERFSLILESASTNQTSMYLCASSLPLPGSSTDTQYFGPGTRLTVL.

This clone has only one observation. This chain links TRBV15 with TRBJ1-2; 8 nucleotides match TRBD1. The CDR3 has 15 amino acids. The trim removed 7 bases at V and 2 bases at J, leaving 9 bases unmatched. CDR1 LNHNV and CDR2 YYDKDF come from the germline V gene (reference sequence). CDR3 DNA sequence: TGTGCCACCAACTTGACTGACAGGGGCAACTATGGCTACACCTTC. Translated: CATNLTDRGNYGYTF.

This clone has only one observation. The chain joins TRBV15 to TRBJ2-1; the D is unclear. Trimming removed 0 bases from V and 1 base from J, with 13 bases in between. The CDR3 covers 17 residues. CDR1 is LNHNV and CDR2 is YYDKDF in the germline V gene (reference sequence). CDR3 amino acids: CATSREGSAYSYNEQFF. The CDR3 region has the DNA TGTGCCACCAGCAGAGAGGGGTCGGCCTATTCCTACAATGAGCAGTTCTTC.

The CDR3 nucleotides read TGTGCCAGCTCACCACCGGGGAACACCGGGGAGCTGTTTTTT. Translation: CASSPPGNTGELFF. The chain is built from TRBV18 and TRBJ2-2; D call uncertain. The V gene's germline CDR1 is KGHSH and CDR2 LQKENI. Trimming shortened V by 0 bases and J by 1 base, and 3 bases separated the two germline ends. The CDR3 extends over 14 amino acids.